This T cell receptor beta chain was identified in a study of T-cell reconstitution after alpha-beta-depleted transplantation in children. The authors prepared the TCRbeta library with unique molecular identifiers. MiXCR was run by TCRdb on the PCR reads, yielding one entry per CDR3 protein. The data contain under 75,000 distinct CDR3 sequences, under 13% of them singletons. This clonotype was detected a few times. Its antigen is as yet unknown. Points from the study as a whole: Certain patients had high TCRbeta diversity at day 60, and it came from recipient T cells and thymic progenitors that survived. Newly produced T cells mostly accounted for T-cell counts and diversity one year post-transplant. Several hundred graft clones that had expanded were reportedly the source of alpha-beta T cells about two months after transplant.

V dropped 6 bases and J dropped 0; count of bases not matched to a gene: 7. This CDR3 spans 15 amino acids. Germline lookup yields CDR1 ENHRY and CDR2 SYGVKD. The chain recombines TRBV10-3 with TRBJ1-1, with 7 nucleotides matching TRBD1. This receptor was identified in a boy younger than 18 with acute myeloid leukemia, due to receive a stem cell transplant. Sequences were derived from PBMCs, sampled before TCRalphabeta/CD19-depleted stem cell transplant. CDR3 coding DNA: TGTGCCATCAGGGGACAGTTAAACCTGAACACTGAAGCTTTCTTT. Its translation: CAIRGQLNLNTEAFF.